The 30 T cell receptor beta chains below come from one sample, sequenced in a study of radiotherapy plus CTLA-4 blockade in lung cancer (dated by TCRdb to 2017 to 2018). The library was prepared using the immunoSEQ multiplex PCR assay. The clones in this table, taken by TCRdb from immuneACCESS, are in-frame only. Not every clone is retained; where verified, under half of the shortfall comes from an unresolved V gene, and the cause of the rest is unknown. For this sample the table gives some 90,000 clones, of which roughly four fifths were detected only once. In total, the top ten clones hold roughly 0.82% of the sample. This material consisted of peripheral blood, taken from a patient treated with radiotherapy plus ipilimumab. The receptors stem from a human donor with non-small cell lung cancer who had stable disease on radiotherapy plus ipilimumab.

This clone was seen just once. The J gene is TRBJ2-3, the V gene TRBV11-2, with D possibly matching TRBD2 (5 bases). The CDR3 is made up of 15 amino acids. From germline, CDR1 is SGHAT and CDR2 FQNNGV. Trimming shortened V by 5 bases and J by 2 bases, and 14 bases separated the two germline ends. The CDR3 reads CASSPWAGVTDTQYF. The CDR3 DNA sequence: TGTGCCAGCAGCCCGTGGGCCGGGGTCACAGATACGCAGTATTTT.

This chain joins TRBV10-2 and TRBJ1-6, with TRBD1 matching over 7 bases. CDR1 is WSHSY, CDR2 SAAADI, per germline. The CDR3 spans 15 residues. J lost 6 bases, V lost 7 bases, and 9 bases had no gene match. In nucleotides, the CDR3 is TGCGCCAGCATGGGACAGCCGGGGGGTAATTCACCCCTCCACTTT. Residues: CASMGQPGGNSPLHF.

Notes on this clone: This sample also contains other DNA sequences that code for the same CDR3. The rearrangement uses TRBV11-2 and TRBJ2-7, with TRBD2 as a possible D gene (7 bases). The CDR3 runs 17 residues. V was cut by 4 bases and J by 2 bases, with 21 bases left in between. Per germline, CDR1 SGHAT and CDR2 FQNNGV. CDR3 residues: CASSSVRGRGTTYEQYF. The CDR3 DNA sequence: TGTGCCAGCAGCTCGGTTCGGGGGCGGGGGACGACCTACGAGCAGTACTTC.

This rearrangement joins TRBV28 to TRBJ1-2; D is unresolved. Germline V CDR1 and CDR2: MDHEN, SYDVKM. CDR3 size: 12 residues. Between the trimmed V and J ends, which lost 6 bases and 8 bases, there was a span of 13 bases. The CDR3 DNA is TGTGCCAGCAGAAGGACCTTGGAGGGCTACACCTTC. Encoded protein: CASRRTLEGYTF.

The CDR3 here is CASSVRAAGELFF. CDR3 nucleotide sequence: TGTGCCAGCAGCGTCCGGGCCGCTGGGGAGCTGTTTTTT. The chain employs TRBV7-2 and TRBJ2-2; D unresolved. Germline V gene data show CDR1 as SGHTA and CDR2 as FQGNSA. With 5 bases removed from V and 8 bases from J, the gap between germline ends came to 12 bases. The CDR3 contains 13 residues.

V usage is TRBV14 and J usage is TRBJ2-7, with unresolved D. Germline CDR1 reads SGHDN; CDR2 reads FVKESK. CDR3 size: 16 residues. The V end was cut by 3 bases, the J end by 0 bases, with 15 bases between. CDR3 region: CASSQYLLDTSYEQYF. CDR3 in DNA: TGTGCCAGCAGCCAGTACCTCCTCGACACCTCCTACGAGCAGTACTTC.

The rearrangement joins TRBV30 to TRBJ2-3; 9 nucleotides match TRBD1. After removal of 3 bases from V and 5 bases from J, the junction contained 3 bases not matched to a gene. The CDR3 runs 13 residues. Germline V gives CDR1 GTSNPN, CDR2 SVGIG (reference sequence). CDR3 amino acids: CAWRTGGKDTQYF. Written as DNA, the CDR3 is TGTGCCTGGAGGACAGGGGGGAAAGATACGCAGTATTTT.

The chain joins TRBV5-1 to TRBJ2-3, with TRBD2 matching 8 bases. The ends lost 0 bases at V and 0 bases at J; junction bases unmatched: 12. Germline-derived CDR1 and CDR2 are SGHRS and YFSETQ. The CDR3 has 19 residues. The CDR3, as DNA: TGCGCCAGCAGCTTGGCCAGCGGGGGTGTATTTTCTAGCACAGATACGCAGTATTTT. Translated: CASSLASGGVFSSTDTQYF.

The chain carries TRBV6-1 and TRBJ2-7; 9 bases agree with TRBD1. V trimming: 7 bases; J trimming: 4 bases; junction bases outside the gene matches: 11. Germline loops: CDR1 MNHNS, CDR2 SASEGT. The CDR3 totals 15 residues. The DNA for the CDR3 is TGTGCCAGCACTATACAGGGGGCGCTTTCTTACGAGCAGTACTTC. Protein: CASTIQGALSYEQYF.

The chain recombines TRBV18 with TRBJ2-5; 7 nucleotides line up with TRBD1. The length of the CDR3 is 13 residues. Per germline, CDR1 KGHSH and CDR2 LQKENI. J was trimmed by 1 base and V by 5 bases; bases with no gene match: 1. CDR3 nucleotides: TGTGCCAGCTCAGACAGGGTCCAAGAGACCCAGTACTTC. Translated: CASSDRVQETQYF. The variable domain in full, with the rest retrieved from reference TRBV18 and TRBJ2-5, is NAGVMQNPRHLVRRRGQEARLRCSPMKGHSHVYWYRQLPEEGLKFMVYLQKENIIDESGMPKERFSAEFPKEGPSILRIQQVVRGDSAAYFCASSDRVQETQYFGPGTRLLVL.

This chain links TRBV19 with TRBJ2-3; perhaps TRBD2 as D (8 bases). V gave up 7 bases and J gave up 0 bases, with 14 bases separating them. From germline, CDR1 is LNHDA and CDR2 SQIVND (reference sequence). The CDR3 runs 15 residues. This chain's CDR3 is CASIGRGHSTDTQYF. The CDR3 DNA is TGTGCCAGTATCGGGAGGGGGCACAGCACAGATACGCAGTATTTT.

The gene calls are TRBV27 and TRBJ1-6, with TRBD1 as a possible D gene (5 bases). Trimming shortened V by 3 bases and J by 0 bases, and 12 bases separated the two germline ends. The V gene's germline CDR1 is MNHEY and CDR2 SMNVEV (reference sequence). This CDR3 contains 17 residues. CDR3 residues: CASSFTGQSSYNSPLHF. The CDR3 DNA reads TGTGCCAGCAGTTTTACAGGACAAAGCTCCTATAATTCACCCCTCCACTTT.

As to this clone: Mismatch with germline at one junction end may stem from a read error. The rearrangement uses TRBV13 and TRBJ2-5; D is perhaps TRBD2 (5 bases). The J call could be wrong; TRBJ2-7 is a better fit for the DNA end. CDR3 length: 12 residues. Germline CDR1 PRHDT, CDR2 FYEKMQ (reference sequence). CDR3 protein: CASSVGGYEQYF. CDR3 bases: TGTGCCAGCAGCGTAGGAGGCTACGAGCAGTACTTC.

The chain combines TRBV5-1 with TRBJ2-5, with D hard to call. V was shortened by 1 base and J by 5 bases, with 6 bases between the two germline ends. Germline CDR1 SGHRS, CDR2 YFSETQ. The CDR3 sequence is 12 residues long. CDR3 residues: CASSLNRETQYF. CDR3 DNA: TGCGCCAGCAGCTTGAACCGGGAGACCCAGTACTTC. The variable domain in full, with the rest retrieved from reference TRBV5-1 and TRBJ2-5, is KAGVTQTPRYLIKTRGQQVTLSCSPISGHRSVSWYQQTPGQGLQFLFEYFSETQRNKGNFPGRFSGRQFSNSRSEMNVSTLELGDSALYLCASSLNRETQYFGPGTRLLVL.

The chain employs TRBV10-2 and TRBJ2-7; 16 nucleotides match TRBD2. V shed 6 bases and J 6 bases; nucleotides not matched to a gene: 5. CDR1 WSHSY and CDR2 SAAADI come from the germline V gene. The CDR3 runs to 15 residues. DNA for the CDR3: TGCGCCAGCAGCCCCGGGACTAGCGGGGGGGGCGAGCAGTACTTC. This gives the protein CASSPGTSGGGEQYF.

The CDR3 DNA reads TGTGCCAGCAGTGTAGGACAGACCTATAATTCACCCCTCCACTTT. Residues: CASSVGQTYNSPLHF. The chain uses TRBV25-1 and TRBJ1-6; D perhaps matches TRBD1 (6 bases). There are 15 residues in the CDR3. Per the germline V gene, CDR1 is MGHDK and CDR2 is SYGVNS. Trimming removed 4 bases at V and 2 bases at J, with 9 bases between. Variable domain in full (rest from reference TRBV25-1 and TRBJ1-6): EADIYQTPRYLVIGTGKKITLECSQTMGHDKMYWYQQDPGMELHLIHYSYGVNSTEKGDLSSESTVSRIRTEHFPLTLESARPSHTSQYLCASSVGQTYNSPLHFGNGTRLTVT.

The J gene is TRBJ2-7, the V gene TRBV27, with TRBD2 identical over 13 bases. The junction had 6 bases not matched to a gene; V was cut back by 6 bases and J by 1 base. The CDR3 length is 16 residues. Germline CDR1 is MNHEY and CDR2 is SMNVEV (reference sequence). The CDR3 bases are TGTGCCAGCAGCTCTCCGGGACTAGCGGGATCCTACGAGCAGTACTTC. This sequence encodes CASSSPGLAGSYEQYF.

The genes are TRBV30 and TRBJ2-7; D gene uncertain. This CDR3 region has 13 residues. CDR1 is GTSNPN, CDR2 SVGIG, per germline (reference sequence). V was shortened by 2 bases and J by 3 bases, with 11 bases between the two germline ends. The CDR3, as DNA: TGTGCCTGGAGTTTGACTGTAAACTACGAGCAGTACTTC. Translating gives CAWSLTVNYEQYF. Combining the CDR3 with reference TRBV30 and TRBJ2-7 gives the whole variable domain SQTIHQWPATLVQPVGSPLSLECTVEGTSNPNLYWYRQAAGRGLQLLFYSVGIGQISSEVPQNLSASRPQDRQFILSSKKLLLSDSGFYLCAWSLTVNYEQYFGPGTRLTVT.

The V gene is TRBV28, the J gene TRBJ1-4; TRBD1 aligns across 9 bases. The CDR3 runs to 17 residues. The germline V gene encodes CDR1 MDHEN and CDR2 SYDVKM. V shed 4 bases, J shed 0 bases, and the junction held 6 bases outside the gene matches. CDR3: CASSSGQGGATNEKLFF. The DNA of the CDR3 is TGTGCCAGCAGTTCGGGACAGGGTGGGGCAACTAATGAAAAACTGTTTTTT.

The CDR3: CASSSRTVPYEQYF. CDR3 nucleotide sequence: TGTGCCAGCAGCTCACGGACAGTGCCCTACGAGCAGTACTTC. The gene calls are TRBV7-6 and TRBJ2-7, with TRBD1 as a possible D gene (6 bases). CDR1 and CDR2 (germline): SGHVS, FNYEAQ. The length of the CDR3 is 14 residues. Trimming cost V 4 bases and J 2 bases, with 12 bases left between them.

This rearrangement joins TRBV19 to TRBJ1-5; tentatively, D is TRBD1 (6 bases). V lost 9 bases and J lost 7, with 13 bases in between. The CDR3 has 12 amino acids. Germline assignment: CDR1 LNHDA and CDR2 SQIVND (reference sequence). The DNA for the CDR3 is TGTGCCAGCACAGGGCCAGGGCAGCCCCAGCATTTT. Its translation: CASTGPGQPQHF.

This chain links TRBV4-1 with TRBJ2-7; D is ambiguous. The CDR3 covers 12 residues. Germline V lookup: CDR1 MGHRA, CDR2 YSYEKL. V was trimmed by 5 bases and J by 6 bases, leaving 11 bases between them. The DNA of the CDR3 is TGCGCCAGCAGCTCCCGACCCCCCGAGCAGTACTTC. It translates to CASSSRPPEQYF.

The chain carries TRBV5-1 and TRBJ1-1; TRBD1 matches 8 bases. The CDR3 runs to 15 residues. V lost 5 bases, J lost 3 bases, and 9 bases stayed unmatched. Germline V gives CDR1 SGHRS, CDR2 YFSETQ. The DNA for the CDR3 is TGCGCCAGCAGTTCAGGGGGCGTGGCAGACACTGAAGCTTTCTTT. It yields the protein CASSSGGVADTEAFF.

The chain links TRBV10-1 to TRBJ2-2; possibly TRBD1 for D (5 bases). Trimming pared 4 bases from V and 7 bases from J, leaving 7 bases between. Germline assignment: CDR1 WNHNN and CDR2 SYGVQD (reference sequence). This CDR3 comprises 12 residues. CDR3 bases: TGCGCCAGCAGTGCAGGGATCGGGGAGCTGTTTTTT. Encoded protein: CASSAGIGELFF.

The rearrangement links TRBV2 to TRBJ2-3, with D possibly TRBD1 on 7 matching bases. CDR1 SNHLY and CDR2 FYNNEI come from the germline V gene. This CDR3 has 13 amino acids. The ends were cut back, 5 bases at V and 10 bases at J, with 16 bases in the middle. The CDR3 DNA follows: TGTGCCAGCAGTCCCGCTACCAGGGGGGCGCAGTATTTT. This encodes CASSPATRGAQYF.

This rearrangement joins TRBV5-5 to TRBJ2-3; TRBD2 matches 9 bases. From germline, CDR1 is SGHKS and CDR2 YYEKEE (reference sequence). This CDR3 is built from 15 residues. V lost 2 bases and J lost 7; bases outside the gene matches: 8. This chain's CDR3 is CASSFRAGGPYTQYF. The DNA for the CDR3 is TGTGCCAGCAGCTTTAGGGCGGGGGGGCCATATACGCAGTATTTT.

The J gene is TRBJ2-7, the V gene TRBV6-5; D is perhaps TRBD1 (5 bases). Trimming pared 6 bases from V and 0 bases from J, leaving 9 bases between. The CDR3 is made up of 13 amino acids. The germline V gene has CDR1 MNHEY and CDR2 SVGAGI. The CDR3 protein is CASRDTGSYEQYF. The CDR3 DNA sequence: TGTGCCAGCAGGGACACCGGCTCCTACGAGCAGTACTTC.

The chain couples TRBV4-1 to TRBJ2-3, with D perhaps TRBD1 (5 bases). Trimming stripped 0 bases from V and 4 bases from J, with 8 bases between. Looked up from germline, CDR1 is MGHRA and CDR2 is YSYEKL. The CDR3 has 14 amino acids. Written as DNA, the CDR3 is TGCGCCAGCAGCCAAGACCAGGGTGCAGATACGCAGTATTTT. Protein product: CASSQDQGADTQYF.

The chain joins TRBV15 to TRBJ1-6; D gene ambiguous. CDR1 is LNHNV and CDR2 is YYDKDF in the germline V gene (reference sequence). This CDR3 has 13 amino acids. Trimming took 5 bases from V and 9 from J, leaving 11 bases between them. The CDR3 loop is CATSPLMGSPLHF. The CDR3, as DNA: TGTGCCACCAGCCCCCTAATGGGTTCACCCCTCCACTTT.

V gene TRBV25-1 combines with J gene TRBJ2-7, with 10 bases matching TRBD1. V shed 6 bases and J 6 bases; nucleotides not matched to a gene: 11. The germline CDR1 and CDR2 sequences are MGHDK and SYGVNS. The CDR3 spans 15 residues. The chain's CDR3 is CASRGDRGPITEQYF. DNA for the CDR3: TGTGCCAGCAGAGGGGACAGGGGACCTATAACCGAGCAGTACTTC.